This T cell receptor beta chain derives from a study of T cell responses to AZD1222 COVID-19 vaccine. Findings of the study overall: At baseline, seropositivity was found in only six AZD1222 recipients. Receipt of two AZD1222 doses was followed by a rise in Spike-specific TCR breadth and depth. White British donors predominated, females outnumbered males, and clonal diversity was possibly underestimated.

Generated by immunoSEQ multiplex PCR, the TCRdb table keeps only in-frame clones and is missing some. The sample contains 15,000 to 20,000 clones, roughly 89% of which appear only once. In the case of this clone: Its antigen is unknown.

Recipients boosted at about 4 weeks or about 12 weeks are pooled. In germline, CDR1 is MNHEY, CDR2 SMNVEV (reference sequence). V trimming: 3 bases; J trimming: 1 base; junction bases outside the gene matches: 5. The CDR3 is 15 residues long. The chain uses TRBV27 and TRBJ1-2, with TRBD1 identical over 7 bases. The sequencing here drew on peripheral blood, taken 28 days after the second AZD1222 dose. The TCR sequence derives from an adult who received the AZD1222 COVID-19 vaccine. The CDR3 nucleotides are TGTGCCAGCAGTTTCTCAGGGGGAAATAACTATGGCTACACCTTC. It is translated as CASSFSGGNNYGYTF.